This TCR beta chain was identified in a study of blood T cell repertoires in COVID-19. Study-wide background: Sites across the United States, Italy and Spain contributed samples from acute and convalescent COVID-19. Sample material is recorded as cDNA or gDNA derived from T cells, B-cell-depleted T cells, or PBMCs.

V was pared by 5 bases and J by 6 bases, with 6 bases of the junction left unmatched. This CDR3 is built from 15 residues. Germline lookup yields CDR1 LNHDA and CDR2 SQIVND (reference sequence). As processed by the authors: Amplification of reference gene primers was used by the study to estimate nucleated cell counts. Clones were sequenced by immunoSEQ multiplex PCR, and TCRdb holds only the in-frame ones, with some missing. V and J calls and clone size are given by that table; D and trimming were obtained from the DNA. The sample gives under 200,000 clones, roughly four fifths of which show up once; approximately 2.5% is in the top ten.

This chain links TRBV19 with TRBJ1-6, with 8 bases fitting TRBD1. The material sequenced was peripheral blood. The receptor comes from a human donor with acute or convalescent COVID-19. The donor label of this sample is uncertain. CDR3 DNA: TGTGCCAGTAGTCCCCGGGACAGGAGTAATTCACCCCTCCACTTT. It specifies CASSPRDRSNSPLHF.